The 27 T cell receptor beta chains listed next were all sequenced from one sample in a study of identical twins. TCRdb re-analysed the 5' RACE reads in MiXCR, keeping a single row per CDR3 protein. Of 400,000 to 650,000 distinct CDR3 sequences in the sample, roughly a fifth were seen once. These records were also assigned to another study, of T cells expressing NK-cell markers.

The sample comprised CD4+ T cells sorted from blood. These receptors originate from a woman between 18 and 30 years old in good health.

This clonotype occurred a few times. The V gene is TRBV3-1, the J gene TRBJ2-7, with 10 positions matching TRBD2. Trimming at V came to 5 bases and at J to 2 bases, leaving 12 bases not matched to a gene. The CDR3 sequence is 17 residues long. Germline V lookup: CDR1 LGHDT, CDR2 YNNKEL (reference sequence). The CDR3 nucleotides are TGTGCCAGCAGCGCGGGACTAGCGCTTTCTTCCACCTACGAGCAGTACTTC. It is translated as CASSAGLALSSTYEQYF.

The genes are TRBV7-9 and TRBJ1-1; 8 bases match TRBD1. CDR1 and CDR2 from the germline V gene are SEHNR and FQNEAQ (reference sequence). Germline trimming cut 5 bases from V and 7 bases from J; bases unmatched to any gene: 9. This CDR3 is 14 amino acids long. The CDR3 here is CASSPRTGNDEAFF. In DNA, the CDR3 is TGTGCCAGCAGCCCAAGGACAGGGAATGATGAAGCTTTCTTT.

This chain links TRBV4-3 with TRBJ2-3; TRBD2 matches 10 bases. With V trimmed by 1 base and J by 4 bases, 2 bases remained unmatched. The CDR3 covers 15 residues. The V gene's germline CDR1 is LGHNA and CDR2 YSLEER. CDR3 sequence reads: CASSQVAGGPDTQYF. The CDR3 DNA reads TGCGCCAGCAGCCAAGTAGCGGGAGGCCCAGATACGCAGTATTTT.

This clonotype was observed many times. Germline is not matched at one junction end, which may reflect a read error. The chain links TRBV12-3 or TRBV12-4 to TRBJ2-3; 8 bases are a match to TRBD2. The CDR3 extends over 12 amino acids. The CDR3, as DNA: TGTGCCAGCAGCGGTGGACTAGCCGCCTCTCATTTT. Translating it yields CASSGGLAASHF.

V and J are TRBV9 and TRBJ2-6; D is ambiguous. V dropped 0 bases and J dropped 0 bases, with 10 bases sitting between them. The CDR3 loop spans 17 amino acids. Germline lookup yields CDR1 SGDLS and CDR2 YYNGEE. The CDR3 DNA is TGTGCCAGCAGCGTAGCTTGGCTGAACTCTGGGGCCAACGTCCTGACTTTC. It specifies CASSVAWLNSGANVLTF.

J is TRBJ1-4 and V is TRBV5-1, with no clear D. This CDR3 is built from 14 residues. Germline loops: CDR1 SGHRS, CDR2 YFSETQ. V gave up 0 bases and J gave up 2 bases, with 5 bases separating them. The CDR3 loop reads CASSLGVTNEKLFF. For the CDR3, the DNA is TGCGCCAGCAGCTTGGGGGTCACTAATGAAAAACTGTTTTTT.

This chain joins TRBV29-1 and TRBJ2-5, with TRBD2 matching 8 bases. Per germline, CDR1 SQVTM and CDR2 ANQGSEA. This CDR3 has 11 residues. V lost 7 bases, J lost 4 bases, and 2 bases stayed unmatched. The DNA for the CDR3 is TGCAGCGGAAGCGGGGGAGAGACCCAGTACTTC. It yields the protein CSGSGGETQYF.

This chain links TRBV4-3 with TRBJ2-7, with D perhaps assigned TRBD1 or TRBD2 (5 bases each). This CDR3 is built from 17 residues. V was pared by 0 bases and J by 0 bases, with 15 bases between. Germline loops: CDR1 LGHNA, CDR2 YSLEER. CDR3 sequence (DNA): TGCGCCAGCAGCCAAGATAGGGGCGGGTGGAACTCCTACGAGCAGTACTTC. Translation: CASSQDRGGWNSYEQYF.

This clonotype was counted many times. J is TRBJ2-5 and V is TRBV20-1, with D perhaps being TRBD1 or TRBD2 (5 bases each). The germline V and J ends were trimmed by 5 bases and 4 bases, with 8 bases remaining between them. CDR1 is DFQATT and CDR2 is SNEGSKA in the germline V gene (reference sequence). The CDR3 sequence is 11 residues long. The CDR3 DNA follows: TGCAGTGCTCAGAGGGGAGAGACCCAGTACTTC. It yields the protein CSAQRGETQYF.

The chain carries TRBV5-1 and TRBJ2-5, with D perhaps matching TRBD1 (6 bases). V lost 4 bases, J lost 5 bases, and 15 bases lay in between. Germline CDR1 reads SGHRS; CDR2 reads YFSETQ. The CDR3 has 14 amino acids. The CDR3 DNA is TGCGCCAGCAGCAAGGGACATGGGCCGGAGACCCAGTACTTC. Translation: CASSKGHGPETQYF.

The rearrangement joins TRBV6-5 to TRBJ2-3, with 7 positions matching TRBD2. Trimming at V came to 4 bases and at J to 4 bases, leaving 8 bases not matched to a gene. The CDR3 totals 15 residues. CDR1 and CDR2 (germline): MNHEY, SVGAGI. In DNA, the CDR3 is TGTGCCAGCAGTTCTAGCGGCAGTGGGCCAGATACGCAGTATTTT. It codes for CASSSSGSGPDTQYF.

The V and J genes are TRBV5-5 and TRBJ2-5; D uncertain. The germline V and J ends were trimmed by 1 base and 5 bases, with 9 bases remaining between them. The CDR3 is made up of 13 amino acids. The V gene's germline CDR1 is SGHKS and CDR2 YYEKEE (reference sequence). In nucleotides, the CDR3 is TGTGCCAGCAGCTTGATTAGTAGGGAGACCCAGTACTTC. The encoded protein is CASSLISRETQYF.

This clonotype has at least ten counts. V is TRBV18 and J is TRBJ2-5; tentative D call: TRBD2 (5 bases). The length of the CDR3 is 12 residues. Germline V lookup: CDR1 KGHSH, CDR2 LQKENI. Trimming left V 8 bases short and J 5 bases short, with 12 bases between. The CDR3 protein is CASSPSGETQYF. CDR3 coding DNA: TGTGCCAGCAGTCCATCGGGGGAGACCCAGTACTTC.

This clonotype has more than one count but fewer than ten. This chain connects TRBV5-1 to TRBJ2-7, with D tentatively TRBD1 or TRBD2 (5 bases each). This CDR3 is built from 14 residues. CDR1 SGHRS and CDR2 YFSETQ come from the germline V gene. With 4 bases removed from V and 3 bases from J, the gap between germline ends came to 14 bases. This CDR3 is CASSPSGLYYEQYF. CDR3 nucleotides: TGCGCCAGCAGCCCTTCGGGGCTATACTACGAGCAGTACTTC.

V gene TRBV6-5 combines with J gene TRBJ2-7, with no clear D. Trimming removed 0 bases from V and 0 bases from J, with 12 bases in between. The CDR3 loop spans 16 amino acids. Germline values: CDR1 MNHEY, CDR2 SVGAGI. The DNA of the CDR3 is TGTGCCAGCAGTTACTCGCCCCAGGCGGCCTCCTACGAGCAGTACTTC. It translates to CASSYSPQAASYEQYF.

This clonotype was counted once. CDR3 DNA: TGTGCCAGCAGCCCCGGTACGGGATATAATTCACCCCTCCACTTT. It translates to CASSPGTGYNSPLHF. The chain links TRBV9 to TRBJ1-6; no clear D. The germline V gene encodes CDR1 SGDLS and CDR2 YYNGEE. The CDR3 totals 15 residues. The V end was cut by 4 bases, the J end by 4 bases, with 12 bases between.

This clonotype was detected only a few times. The chain joins TRBV12-3 or TRBV12-4 to TRBJ2-1, with 9 positions matching TRBD2. The CDR3 runs to 15 residues. Losses at the gene ends were 6 bases for V and 5 bases for J; bases not matched to a gene: 8. The chain's CDR3 is CASSQRGLANNEQFF. CDR3 sequence (DNA): TGTGCCAGCAGCCAAAGGGGACTAGCAAACAATGAGCAGTTCTTC.

This clonotype has more than one count but fewer than ten. V gene TRBV5-1 combines with J gene TRBJ2-7; 9 bases agree with TRBD2. After removal of 0 bases from V and 3 bases from J, the junction contained 4 bases not matched to a gene. This CDR3 is 15 amino acids long. Germline CDR1 is SGHRS and CDR2 is YFSETQ. For the CDR3, the DNA is TGCGCCAGCAGCTTGGGTAGCGGGAGTTTCTACGAGCAGTACTTC. Its translation is CASSLGSGSFYEQYF.

This rearrangement joins TRBV7-9 to TRBJ2-1, with no clear D. Germline V gene data show CDR1 as SEHNR and CDR2 as FQNEAQ (reference sequence). This CDR3 has 15 amino acids. V was cut by 5 bases and J by 8 bases, with 19 bases left in between. The CDR3 region is CASSPHGPPGDEQFF. CDR3 sequence (DNA): TGTGCCAGCAGCCCCCACGGGCCCCCGGGCGATGAGCAGTTCTTC.

The rearrangement joins TRBV7-3 to TRBJ2-7; the D gene is possibly TRBD1 (6 bases). The germline CDR1 and CDR2 sequences are SGHTA and FQGTGA. The CDR3 consists of 15 residues. The V and J ends lost 0 bases and 4 bases respectively, with 13 bases between them. The CDR3 nucleotides are TGTGCCAGCAGCTTAACAGGGACAACGCAATACGAGCAGTACTTC. Amino acids: CASSLTGTTQYEQYF.

The CDR3: CASSPTVSVNTGELFF. The CDR3, as DNA: TGTGCCAGCTCACCAACAGTTAGCGTGAACACCGGGGAGCTGTTTTTT. This sequence joins TRBV18 and TRBJ2-2; tentative D call: TRBD2 (5 bases). Trimming took 2 bases from V and 1 from J, leaving 11 bases between them. CDR3 length equals 16 residues. The germline gives CDR1 KGHSH, CDR2 LQKENI. Full variable domain (remainder filled in from reference TRBV18 and TRBJ2-2): NAGVMQNPRHLVRRRGQEARLRCSPMKGHSHVYWYRQLPEEGLKFMVYLQKENIIDESGMPKERFSAEFPKEGPSILRIQQVVRGDSAAYFCASSPTVSVNTGELFFGEGSRLTVL.

This rearrangement joins TRBV6-2 or TRBV6-3 to TRBJ1-5; D uncertain. V was pared by 2 bases and J by 5 bases, with 4 bases between. This CDR3 is built from 12 residues. Germline V gives CDR1 MNHEY, CDR2 SVGEGT. DNA for the CDR3: TGTGCCAGCAGTTACAGAGATCAGCCCCAGCATTTT. This codes for CASSYRDQPQHF.

This clonotype has a count of ten or more. The chain carries TRBV12-3 or TRBV12-4 and TRBJ1-3, with D hard to call. V was cut by 5 bases and J by 2 bases, with 10 bases left in between. The CDR3 spans 14 residues. CDR3 DNA: TGTGCCAGCAGTGGGCGCGGCGCTGGAAACACCATATATTTT. It specifies CASSGRGAGNTIYF.

This clonotype turned up a few times. The CDR3 bases are TGTGCCGGTCAGGGGTTCAATAATGAAAAACTGTTTTTT. This gives the protein CAGQGFNNEKLFF. The rearrangement links TRBV28 to TRBJ1-4; a possible D gene is TRBD1 (6 bases). The CDR3 is 13 amino acids. From germline, CDR1 is MDHEN and CDR2 SYDVKM. Trimming left V 11 bases short and J 4 bases short, with 14 bases between.

There are a few counts of this clonotype. The rearrangement uses TRBV12-3 or TRBV12-4 and TRBJ1-2; D might be TRBD1 (6 bases). Trimming stripped 6 bases from V and 6 bases from J, with 17 bases between. This CDR3 comprises 14 residues. The chain's CDR3 is CASSQWGPQNGYTF. CDR3 in DNA: TGTGCCAGCAGCCAATGGGGGCCTCAAAATGGCTACACCTTC.

The CDR3, as DNA: TGCAGTGCTACCGCTCCCCCCATTTACGAGCAGTACTTC. This sequence encodes CSATAPPIYEQYF. The rearrangement uses TRBV20-1 and TRBJ2-7; D gene unclear. Trimming pared 4 bases from V and 4 bases from J, leaving 14 bases between. CDR3 length: 13 residues. Germline V gives CDR1 DFQATT, CDR2 SNEGSKA (reference sequence).

This clonotype was seen more than once but under ten times. The genes are TRBV20-1 and TRBJ2-3; TRBD1 matches 9 bases. This CDR3 spans 15 amino acids. After removal of 6 bases from V and 4 bases from J, the junction contained 11 bases not matched to a gene. Germline-derived CDR1 and CDR2 are DFQATT and SNEGSKA (reference sequence). CDR3 sequence reads: CSARLGQGHSDTQYF. DNA of the CDR3: TGCAGTGCGAGGCTGGGACAGGGACATTCAGATACGCAGTATTTT.